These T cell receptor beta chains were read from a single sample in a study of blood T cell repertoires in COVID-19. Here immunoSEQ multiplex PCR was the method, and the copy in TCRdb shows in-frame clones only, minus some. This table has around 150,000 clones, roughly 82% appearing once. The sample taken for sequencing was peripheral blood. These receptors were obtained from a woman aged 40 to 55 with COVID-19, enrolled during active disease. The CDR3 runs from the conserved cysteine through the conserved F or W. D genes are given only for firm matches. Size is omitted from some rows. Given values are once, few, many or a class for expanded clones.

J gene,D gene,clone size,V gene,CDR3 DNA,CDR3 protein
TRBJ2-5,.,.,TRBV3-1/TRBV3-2,TGTGCCAGCAGCCAGTATGAGACCCAGTACTTC,CASSQYETQYF
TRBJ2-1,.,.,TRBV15,TGTGCCACCAGCAGAGATCCCCCGGGAGTACCCTCCTACAATGAGCAGTTCTTC,CATSRDPPGVPSYNEQFF
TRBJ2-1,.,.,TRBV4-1,TGCGCCAGCAGCCGAAAGGAGGGAGCCGACTACAATGAGCAGTTCTTC,CASSRKEGADYNEQFF
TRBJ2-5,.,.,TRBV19,TGTGCCAGTAGTACGTACCAAGAGACCCAGTACTTC,CASSTYQETQYF
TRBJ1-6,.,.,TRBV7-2,TGTGCCAGCAGCTACAACATGTACTCACCCCTCCACTTT,CASSYNMYSPLHF
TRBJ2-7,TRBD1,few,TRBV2,TGTGCCACCAGGGGGACAAGCTCCTACGAGCAGTACTTC,CATRGTSSYEQYF
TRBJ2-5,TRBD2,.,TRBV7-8,TGTGCCAGCAGCGTACCTGGCGGGAGAGAGGAGACCCAGTACTTC,CASSVPGGREETQYF
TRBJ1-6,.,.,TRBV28,TGTGCCAGCAGCTTAACCGGGACAACCGGTTGGCCACCCCTCCACTTT,CASSLTGTTGWPPLHF
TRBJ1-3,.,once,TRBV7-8,TGTGCCAGCAGCCTGGTGCGGAACACCATATATTTT,CASSLVRNTIYF
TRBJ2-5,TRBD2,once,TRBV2,TGTGCCAGCAGGCGACTAGCATCGGAGACCCAGTACTTC,CASRRLASETQYF
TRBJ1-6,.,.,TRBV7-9,TGTGCCAGCAGGGATACCGGGACTGCGGCACCCCTCCACTTT,CASRDTGTAAPLHF
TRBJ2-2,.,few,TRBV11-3,TGTGCCAGCAGCTCCTTAATCACCGGGGAGCTGTTTTTT,CASSSLITGELFF
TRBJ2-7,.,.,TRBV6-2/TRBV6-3,TGTGCCAGCAGTTACTCGAAGCAGGGGAACCCCTACGAGCAGTACTTC,CASSYSKQGNPYEQYF
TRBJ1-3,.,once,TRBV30,TGTGCCTGTACCGCCGGGTCGGGCACCATATATTTT,CACTAGSGTIYF
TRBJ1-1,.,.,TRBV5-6,TGTGCCAGCAGTGTACACACCGTTGAAGCTTTCTTT,CASSVHTVEAFF
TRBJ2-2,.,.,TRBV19,TGTGCCAGTAGCAAGGGTTCGGGGATCACCGGGGAGCTGTTTTTT,CASSKGSGITGELFF
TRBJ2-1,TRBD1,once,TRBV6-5,TGTGCCAGTCGGACAGGGGGGAATGAGCAGTTCTTC,CASRTGGNEQFF
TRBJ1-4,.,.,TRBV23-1,TGCGCCAGCAGTCAAAAATCCGGACGGGGGGATCTTCCCGCTAATGAAAAACTGTTTTTT,CASSQKSGRGDLPANEKLFF
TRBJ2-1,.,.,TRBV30,TGTGCCTGGAGGGATACGGGTATAGATGAGCAGTTCTTC,CAWRDTGIDEQFF
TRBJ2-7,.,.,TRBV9,TGTGCCAGCAGCCGGGGGGGACAGGGTAGCTACGAGCAGTACTTC,CASSRGGQGSYEQYF
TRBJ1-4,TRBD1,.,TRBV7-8,TGTGCCAGCAGCTACCGGACAGGGGGTTATGAAAAACTGTTTTTT,CASSYRTGGYEKLFF
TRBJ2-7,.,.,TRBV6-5,TGTGCCAGCAAACTACAAGTTTTGCCCGACGAGCAGTACTTC,CASKLQVLPDEQYF
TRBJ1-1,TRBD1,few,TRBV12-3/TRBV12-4,TGTGCCAGCAGTTTAGCACAGGGGACTGAAGCTTTCTTT,CASSLAQGTEAFF
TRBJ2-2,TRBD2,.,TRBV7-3,TGTGCCAGCAGCTTAAACGGGAGGCCCACCGGGGAGCTGTTTTTT,CASSLNGRPTGELFF
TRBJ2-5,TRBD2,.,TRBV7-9,TGTGCCAGCAGCTATAGACTAGCGTCGTCTCCAAGCGAACAAGAGACCCAGTACTTC,CASSYRLASSPSEQETQYF
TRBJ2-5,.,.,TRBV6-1,TGTGCCAGCAGTGAAGTGGGGGGGGCCGGCCAAGAGACCCAGTACTTC,CASSEVGGAGQETQYF
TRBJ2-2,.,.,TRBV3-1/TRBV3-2,TGTGCCAGCAGCCACCCAGGACTAACCGGGGAGCTGTTTTTT,CASSHPGLTGELFF
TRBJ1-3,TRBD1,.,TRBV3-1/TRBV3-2,TGTGCCAGCAGCAAAACCCGGGACAGGGGGTCTATGCGTAACACCATATATTTT,CASSKTRDRGSMRNTIYF
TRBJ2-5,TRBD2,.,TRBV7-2,TGTGCCAGCAGCGGGGGACTAGCGGGTGGAGGGGAGACCCAGTACTTC,CASSGGLAGGGETQYF
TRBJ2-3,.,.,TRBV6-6,TGTGCCAGCAGTTACGGCCTAGATACGCAGTATTTT,CASSYGLDTQYF
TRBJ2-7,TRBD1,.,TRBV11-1,TGTGCCAGCAGTGACCGACAGGGAACCTACGAGCAGTACTTC,CASSDRQGTYEQYF
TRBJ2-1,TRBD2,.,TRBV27,TGTGCCAGCAGTTTTTTCGCGGGAGGGCCTTCCAATGAGCAGTTCTTC,CASSFFAGGPSNEQFF
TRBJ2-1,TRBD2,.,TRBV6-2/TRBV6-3,TGTGCCAGCAGTTACTCTCCGGCGGGGGGCTTAGAGCAGTTCTTC,CASSYSPAGGLEQFF
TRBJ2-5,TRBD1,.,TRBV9,TGTGCCAGCAGCGCCGGGACAGTCGTACAAGAGACCCAGTACTTC,CASSAGTVVQETQYF
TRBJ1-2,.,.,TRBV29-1,TGCAGCGTTGTGTTGGGCCCTAACTATGGCTACACCTTC,CSVVLGPNYGYTF
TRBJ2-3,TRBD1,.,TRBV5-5,TGTGCCAGCAGCTTGGGTGGACAGGGTCTCACAGATACGCAGTATTTT,CASSLGGQGLTDTQYF
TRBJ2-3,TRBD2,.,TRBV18,TGTGCCAGCTCAGGCGGGAGTTTGGGAGATACGCAGTATTTT,CASSGGSLGDTQYF
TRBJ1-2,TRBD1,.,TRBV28,TGTGCCAGCAGTTCGACAGGGGGAGGCTACACCTTC,CASSSTGGGYTF
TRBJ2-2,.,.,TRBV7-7,TGTGCTAGCAGCTCACACGCCTCGAACACCGGGGAGCTGTTTTTT,CASSSHASNTGELFF
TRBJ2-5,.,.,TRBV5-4,TGTGCCAGCAGTTCGCCGACAGCCTTCCAAGAGACCCAGTACTTC,CASSSPTAFQETQYF
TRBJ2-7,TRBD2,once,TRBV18,TGTGCCAGCTCACCACCGCCTAGCGGGGAGTACGAGCAGTACTTC,CASSPPPSGEYEQYF
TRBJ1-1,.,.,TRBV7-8,TGTGCCAGCAGCCCAGCGGTAAGCATGAACACTGAAGCTTTCTTT,CASSPAVSMNTEAFF
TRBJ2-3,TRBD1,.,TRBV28,TGTGCCAGTATAAGGACAGGGGGCTCAGATACGCAGTATTTT,CASIRTGGSDTQYF
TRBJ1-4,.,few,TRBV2,TGTGCCAGCAGGGACAGCCACTTTGCAACTAATGAAAAACTGTTTTTT,CASRDSHFATNEKLFF
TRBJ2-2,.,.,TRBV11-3,TGTGCCAGCAGCTTGGGGGCCACCGGGGAGCTGTTTTTT,CASSLGATGELFF